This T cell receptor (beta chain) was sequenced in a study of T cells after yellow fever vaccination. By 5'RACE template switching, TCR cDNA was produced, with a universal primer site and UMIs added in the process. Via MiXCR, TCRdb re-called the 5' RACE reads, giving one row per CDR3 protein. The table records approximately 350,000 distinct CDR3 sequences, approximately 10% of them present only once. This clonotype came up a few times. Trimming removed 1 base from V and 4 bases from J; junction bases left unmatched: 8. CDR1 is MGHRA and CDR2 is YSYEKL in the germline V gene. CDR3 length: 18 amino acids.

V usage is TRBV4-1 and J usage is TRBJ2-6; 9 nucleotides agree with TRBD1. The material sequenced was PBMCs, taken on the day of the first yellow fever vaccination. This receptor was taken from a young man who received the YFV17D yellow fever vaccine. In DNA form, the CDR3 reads TGCGCCAGCAGCCAAGGGCAACAGGGGGCGCGCGGGGCCAACGTCCTGACTTTC. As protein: CASSQGQQGARGANVLTF.